This T cell receptor (beta chain) emerged from a study of T cells in Graves' hyperthyroidism and ophthalmopathy. CDR1 is SGHAT and CDR2 is FQNNGV in the germline V gene. The V gene lost 5 bases and the J gene lost 7 bases, with 18 bases spanning the gap. This CDR3 region has 16 residues. Exclusion followed for patients with uncontrolled infection, other autoimmune disease, pregnancy or lactation. Amplified TCR beta CDR3 regions derived from RNA transcripts. A set of HTBI primers served as the primers for a first-round RT-PCR of the TCR CDR3. TCRdb reprocessed the multiplex PCR reads via MiXCR and lists one record per CDR3 protein. This table has around 300,000 distinct CDR3 sequences, about 25% appearing once. Whole-study findings and limits: Researchers found most expanded thyroid clonotypes above 0.001 in blood as well.

This clonotype was recorded many times. Its specificity is not known. The specimen sequenced was blood. This receptor was taken from a middle-aged man with Graves' hyperthyroidism that later progressed to Graves' ophthalmopathy. The chain employs TRBV11-2 and TRBJ1-6; unclear D gene. CDR3 sequence reads: CASSIIPRQKNSPLHF. The CDR3 nucleotides are TGTGCCAGCAGCATTATTCCGCGTCAGAAAAATTCACCCCTCCACTTT.